The 25 T cell receptor beta chains reported below all come from one sample, sequenced in a study. Each CDR3 protein is one row after TCRdb ran MiXCR on the 5' RACE reads. The profile shows some 57,000 distinct CDR3 sequences, roughly 17% of them singletons. The sample consisted of naive CD4+ T cells sorted from blood. Subset defined: naive CD4+ T cells, CD4+CD45RA+CD25-. The receptor set was obtained from a female donor with breast cancer.

This clonotype has only a few counts. This chain uses TRBV6-6 with TRBJ2-1; TRBD2 aligns across 8 bases. Germline V lookup: CDR1 MNHNY, CDR2 SVGAGI (reference sequence). Trimming removed 6 bases from V and 8 bases from J; junction bases left unmatched: 15. The CDR3 extends over 16 amino acids. CDR3: CASSGHSGGGMDEQFF. Written as DNA, the CDR3 is TGTGCCAGCAGCGGTCATTCGGGAGGGGGAATGGATGAGCAGTTCTTC.

The CDR3, as DNA: TGCGCCAGCAGCTTGTCCCGGAGCGGGGATACGCAGTATTTT. Protein: CASSLSRSGDTQYF. The chain joins TRBV5-1 to TRBJ2-3, with D possibly matching TRBD2 (6 bases). Trimming pared 1 base from V and 6 bases from J, leaving 12 bases between. The CDR3 is 14 residues long. Germline CDR1 is SGHRS and CDR2 is YFSETQ.

The chain recombines TRBV6-5 with TRBJ1-2; D is possibly TRBD1 (6 bases). Germline V gene sequence: CDR1 MNHEY, CDR2 SVGAGI. V shed 0 bases and J shed 4 bases, with 12 bases lying between them. This CDR3 spans 15 amino acids. The CDR3 sequence is CASSYSKRTVYGYTF. Written as DNA, the CDR3 is TGTGCCAGCAGTTACTCGAAAAGGACAGTCTATGGCTACACCTTC.

This chain joins TRBV20-1 and TRBJ1-2, with D maybe TRBD1 (5 bases). Trimming pared 3 bases from V and 4 bases from J, leaving 15 bases between. The CDR3 is 14 residues long. CDR1 and CDR2 (germline): DFQATT, SNEGSKA (reference sequence). CDR3 sequence: CSASWSGGVYGYTF. Here the CDR3 DNA reads TGCAGTGCTAGCTGGTCGGGAGGGGTCTATGGCTACACCTTC.

The chain joins TRBV5-1 to TRBJ2-5; tentatively, D is TRBD2 (6 bases). V lost 3 bases to trimming and J lost 5 bases, with 14 bases between them. Germline V lookup: CDR1 SGHRS, CDR2 YFSETQ. The CDR3 runs 14 residues. In nucleotides, the CDR3 is TGCGCCAGCAGCTGTACGGGAGTCGGGGAGACCCAGTACTTC. Encoded protein: CASSCTGVGETQYF.

In its sample, this clonotype was seen many times. This chain joins TRBV5-5 and TRBJ1-4; D gene uncertain. The V gene lost 2 bases and the J gene lost 6 bases, with 8 bases spanning the gap. Germline V gene sequence: CDR1 SGHKS, CDR2 YYEKEE (reference sequence). This CDR3 has 13 amino acids. The CDR3 DNA sequence: TGTGCCAGCAGCTTTCCCAGGCATGAAAAACTGTTTTTT. It specifies CASSFPRHEKLFF.

Worth noting for this clonotype: A read error may produce the germline difference seen at one junction end. CDR3 DNA sequence: TGTGCCAGCAGTTACTCTTCAGGAATTGGAAACACCATATGTTTT. Translated: CASSYSSGIGNTICF. The rearrangement links TRBV6-6 to TRBJ1-3; D gene ambiguous. This CDR3 comprises 15 residues. In germline, CDR1 is MNHNY, CDR2 SVGAGI (reference sequence).

Many counts were recorded for this clonotype. The chain uses TRBV3-1 and TRBJ2-1; D is unclear. CDR3 length: 12 residues. Per germline, CDR1 LGHDT and CDR2 YNNKEL (reference sequence). V lost 0 bases and J lost 10, with 7 bases in between. The CDR3 DNA sequence: TGTGCCAGCAGCCAAGAGAAAGAGGAGCAGTTCTTC. It translates to CASSQEKEEQFF.

This clonotype was seen repeatedly, ten times or more. This chain connects TRBV6-6 to TRBJ2-5; D might be TRBD1 (5 bases). The CDR3 length is 11 residues. V gave up 5 bases and J gave up 5 bases, with 6 bases separating them. Germline V gives CDR1 MNHNY, CDR2 SVGAGI (reference sequence). Here the CDR3 reads CASSGAETQYF. The DNA of the CDR3 is TGTGCCAGCAGTGGGGCGGAGACCCAGTACTTC.

This clonotype has at least ten counts. The V gene is TRBV10-3, the J gene TRBJ2-7; D call uncertain. Germline CDR1 reads ENHRY; CDR2 reads SYGVKD. Trimming pared 3 bases from V and 3 bases from J, leaving 12 bases between. The CDR3 contains 14 residues. The CDR3 DNA is TGTGCCATCAGTGACCCCCCCGGATTCTACGAGCAGTACTTC. Protein product: CAISDPPGFYEQYF.

V usage is TRBV7-3 and J usage is TRBJ2-5; a weak D match, TRBD1 (6 bases). This CDR3 region has 14 residues. Between the trimmed V and J ends, which lost 4 bases and 4 bases, there was a span of 13 bases. Germline lookup yields CDR1 SGHTA and CDR2 FQGTGA. CDR3 nucleotide sequence: TGTGCCAGCAGCTCCCACAGGGTTCGAGAGACCCAGTACTTC. Protein sequence: CASSSHRVRETQYF.

Ten or more counts support this clonotype. The chain has TRBV7-2 and TRBJ2-5; D possibly uses TRBD1 or TRBD2 (5 bases each). The germline CDR1 and CDR2 sequences are SGHTA and FQGNSA. The CDR3 has 13 amino acids. V dropped 6 bases and J dropped 3 bases, with 11 bases sitting between them. CDR3 in amino acids: CASSPGTEETQYF. The CDR3 DNA is TGTGCCAGCAGTCCCGGGACGGAAGAGACCCAGTACTTC.

There are many counts of this clonotype. The chain is built from TRBV20-1 and TRBJ1-5; tentatively, D is TRBD1 (5 bases). The CDR3 spans 12 residues. The germline V and J ends were trimmed by 2 bases and 6 bases, with 8 bases remaining between them. Germline V gene data show CDR1 as DFQATT and CDR2 as SNEGSKA (reference sequence). CDR3 DNA sequence: TGCAGTGCTAGACAGGGAGGTCAGCCCCAGCATTTT. Translation gives CSARQGGQPQHF.

The rearrangement joins TRBV30 to TRBJ2-1, with a possible D match to TRBD2 (5 bases). The CDR3 runs 13 residues. Germline CDR1 is GTSNPN and CDR2 is SVGIG (reference sequence). Trimming took 2 bases from V and 8 from J, leaving 13 bases between them. The CDR3 nucleotides read TGTGCCTGGAGTAAAGGCACGGACTATGAGCAGTTCTTC. Protein: CAWSKGTDYEQFF.

In this sample, this clonotype turned up many times. The chain couples TRBV20-1 to TRBJ1-1, with D unresolved. Trimming left V 3 bases short and J 2 bases short, with 10 bases between. Germline CDR1 DFQATT, CDR2 SNEGSKA (reference sequence). The CDR3 extends over 13 amino acids. The CDR3, as DNA: TGCAGTGCTAGGGATCAGCGAAACACTGAAGCTTTCTTT. Translation: CSARDQRNTEAFF.

The chain recombines TRBV12-3 or TRBV12-4 with TRBJ1-2; D perhaps matches TRBD1 (6 bases). V was clipped by 6 bases and J by 8 bases, with 19 bases between them. The CDR3 covers 14 residues. As DNA, the CDR3 is TGTGCCAGCAGCACTACACCTACAGGGTACGGCTACACCTTC. Residues: CASSTTPTGYGYTF.

The genes are TRBV28 and TRBJ1-5; TRBD1 matches 11 bases. In germline, CDR1 is MDHEN, CDR2 SYDVKM. This CDR3 is 18 amino acids long. The V segment lost 7 bases and the J segment 3 bases; nucleotides outside the gene matches: 14. The DNA of the CDR3 is TGTGCCAGCAACCCTACACCCGGGACAGGGGGTTTCAATCAGCCCCAGCATTTT. Protein sequence: CASNPTPGTGGFNQPQHF.

The chain joins TRBV7-9 to TRBJ2-1; weak D call: TRBD1 (6 bases). There are 16 residues in the CDR3. Trimming cost V 4 bases and J 2 bases, with 15 bases left between them. In germline, CDR1 is SEHNR, CDR2 FQNEAQ (reference sequence). The CDR3 bases are TGTGCCAGCAGCTACCGGGACACCCGTACCTACAATGAGCAGTTCTTC. It codes for CASSYRDTRTYNEQFF.

As for this clonotype: This CDR3 fails to terminate in the conserved phenylalanine or tryptophan, so it likely reflects a read error. CDR3 in DNA: TGTGCCAGCAGCCCCAGGACAGGGAAGGGATACGAGCAGTACTGC. It specifies CASSPRTGKGYEQYC. The chain is built from TRBV7-9 and TRBJ2-7, with TRBD1 matching 8 bases. The V and J ends lost 5 bases and 4 bases, in that order; junction bases with no gene match: 10. The CDR3 length is 15 residues. The germline CDR1 and CDR2 sequences are SEHNR and FQNEAQ (reference sequence).

This clonotype was counted many times. This rearrangement joins TRBV5-5 to TRBJ2-2, with no clear D. This CDR3 region has 14 residues. Trimming removed 1 base at V and 5 bases at J, with 9 bases between. In germline, CDR1 is SGHKS, CDR2 YYEKEE (reference sequence). CDR3 nucleotide sequence: TGTGCCAGCAGCTTGACGGATGGGACCGGGGAGCTGTTTTTT. Its translation: CASSLTDGTGELFF.

As to this clonotype: Lacking the conserved final phenylalanine or tryptophan, this CDR3 likely reflects a read error. The chain uses TRBV18 and TRBJ1-2; 7 bases are a match to TRBD1. J was trimmed by 6 bases and V by 6 bases; bases with no gene match: 16. CDR1 and CDR2 from the germline V gene are KGHSH and LQKENI. The CDR3 length is 16 residues. In DNA, the CDR3 is TGTGCCAGCTCTCGGATTAAACAGGGGACTGCAGATGGCTACACCTGC. Encoded protein: CASSRIKQGTADGYTC.

This clonotype was found many times. V gene TRBV9 combines with J gene TRBJ2-6; the match to TRBD1 covers 7 bases. The ends lost 3 bases at V and 4 bases at J; junction bases unmatched: 10. From germline, CDR1 is SGDLS and CDR2 YYNGEE. This CDR3 comprises 17 residues. CDR3 residues: CASSALSTGVGANVLTF. CDR3 bases: TGTGCCAGCAGCGCCCTGAGTACAGGGGTCGGGGCCAACGTCCTGACTTTC.

This clonotype occurred a few times. Its ends do not fully match the called genes, so a read error is possible. The rearrangement uses TRBV7-9 and TRBJ1-4; D unclear. The CDR3 is made up of 13 amino acids. Germline assignment: CDR1 SEHNR and CDR2 FQNEAQ (reference sequence). The CDR3 DNA reads TGTGCCGGCAGCCCCGGTGCTGGGGAAAAACTGTTTTTT. It encodes CAGSPGAGEKLFF.

This clonotype was recorded a few times. A much larger clone lies one base from this, so it may be a read error. The missing conserved phenylalanine or tryptophan at the end of this CDR3 makes a read error likely. The V and J genes are TRBV5-1 and TRBJ2-3, with a possible D match to TRBD1 (6 bases). V lost 5 bases and J lost 3, with 13 bases in between. Germline assignment: CDR1 SGHRS and CDR2 YFSETQ. This CDR3 comprises 14 residues. CDR3: CASRLTGTTDTQYL. The CDR3 nucleotides are TGCGCCAGCAGGCTAACAGGGACGACAGATACGCAGTATCTT.

V and J are TRBV5-1 and TRBJ2-1; D is ambiguous. V shed 5 bases and J shed 9 bases, with 3 bases lying between them. Germline lookup yields CDR1 SGHRS and CDR2 YFSETQ. The CDR3 totals 9 residues. The CDR3 DNA reads TGCGCCAGCAGTACTGAGCAGTTCTTC. Protein product: CASSTEQFF.